These 17 T cell receptor beta chains were all obtained from the same sample, sequenced in a study of blood T cell repertoires in COVID-19. Clones were read by immunoSEQ multiplex PCR, and TCRdb kept only the in-frame ones, dropping some. The sample lists 250,000 to 350,000 clones, around 85% occurring once. Sequencing used peripheral blood. Receptors were obtained from a human donor with COVID-19, enrolled during active disease. The donor label of this sample is uncertain.

This chain joins TRBV12-5 and TRBJ2-5; 9 positions agree with TRBD1. CDR1 and CDR2 from the germline V gene are LGHNT and FRNRAP. Trimming removed 7 bases from V and 2 bases from J; junction bases left unmatched: 8. CDR3 length equals 15 residues. The DNA of the CDR3 is TGTGCTAGTGCTTACCTCGGACAGGGGCAAGAGACCCAGTACTTC. Translated: CASAYLGQGQETQYF. Looking up the rest from reference TRBV12-5 and TRBJ2-5 gives the full variable domain: DARVTQTPRHKVTEMGQEVTMRCQPILGHNTVFWYRQTMMQGLELLAYFRNRAPLDDSGMPKDRFSAEMPDATLATLKIQPSEPRDSAVYFCASAYLGQGQETQYFGPGTRLLVL.

The CDR3 is CASSPLRGLETEAFF. As DNA, the CDR3 is TGTGCCAGCAGTCCTCTCAGGGGGCTGGAGACTGAAGCTTTCTTT. The J gene is TRBJ1-1, the V gene TRBV28, with 8 bases identical to TRBD1. CDR3 size: 15 residues. V dropped 5 bases and J dropped 5; count of bases not matched to a gene: 10. CDR1 and CDR2 from the germline V gene are MDHEN and SYDVKM.

The chain combines TRBV12-3 or TRBV12-4 with TRBJ1-2; D unclear. Trimming removed 2 bases at V and 2 bases at J, with 3 bases between. The CDR3 contains 12 residues. The CDR3 is CASSLLNYGYTF. DNA of the CDR3: TGTGCCAGCAGTTTACTGAACTATGGCTACACCTTC.

The genes are TRBV28 and TRBJ2-3; 13 nucleotides align to TRBD2. V shed 7 bases and J 8 bases; nucleotides not matched to a gene: 9. This CDR3 region has 15 residues. Germline CDR1 reads MDHEN; CDR2 reads SYDVKM. The CDR3: CASTRGLAGAGTQYF. The CDR3 coding sequence is TGTGCCAGCACCAGAGGACTAGCGGGAGCCGGTACGCAGTATTTT.

The chain joins TRBV29-1 to TRBJ2-1, with D possibly matching TRBD1 (5 bases). Between the trimmed V and J ends, which lost 4 bases and 0 bases, there was a span of 7 bases. The CDR3 runs to 13 residues. CDR1 SQVTM and CDR2 ANQGSEA come from the germline V gene. CDR3 DNA sequence: TGCAGCGTTGGACAGAGCTCCTACAATGAGCAGTTCTTC. It yields the protein CSVGQSSYNEQFF.

The rearrangement links TRBV7-2 to TRBJ1-2; D remains unclear. This CDR3 region has 13 residues. V dropped 1 base and J dropped 7 bases, with 10 bases sitting between them. Per the germline V gene, CDR1 is SGHTA and CDR2 is FQGNSA. As DNA, the CDR3 is TGTGCCAGCAGCTTAGGACACGCCGGTGGCTACACCTTC. Translation: CASSLGHAGGYTF.

V and J are TRBV20-1 and TRBJ1-3; no definite D call. Per germline, CDR1 DFQATT and CDR2 SNEGSKA (reference sequence). The CDR3 length is 11 residues. V was clipped by 7 bases and J by 0 bases, with 4 bases between them. The CDR3 loop reads CSVLSGNTIYF. CDR3 in DNA: TGCAGTGTACTCTCTGGAAACACCATATATTTT.

V and J are TRBV9 and TRBJ2-1; 7 bases line up with TRBD1. Trimming cost V 4 bases and J 1 base; bases outside gene matches: 11. This CDR3 comprises 17 residues. Germline-derived CDR1 and CDR2 are SGDLS and YYNGEE. The CDR3 is CASSYDDRVVSYNEQFF. In DNA form, the CDR3 reads TGTGCCAGCAGCTACGATGACAGGGTTGTTTCCTACAATGAGCAGTTCTTC.

This sequence joins TRBV5-8 and TRBJ2-1, with TRBD2 matching 7 bases. The junction had 8 bases not matched to a gene; V was cut back by 4 bases and J by 4 bases. CDR1 and CDR2 from the germline V gene are SGHTS and YDEGEE. The CDR3 contains 15 residues. DNA for the CDR3: TGTGCCAGCAGCCAAACGGGACTATCTTACAATGAGCAGTTCTTC. Its translation: CASSQTGLSYNEQFF.

This chain uses TRBV5-8 with TRBJ2-7; D is uncertain. V gave up 2 bases and J gave up 0 bases, with 3 bases separating them. In germline, CDR1 is SGHTS, CDR2 YDEGEE. This CDR3 contains 12 residues. The CDR3 DNA is TGTGCCAGCAGCTTCTACTCCTACGAGCAGTACTTC. This translates into CASSFYSYEQYF.

In this sample, this clone turned up a few times. V is TRBV30 and J is TRBJ2-3; TRBD1 aligns across 9 bases. Germline loops: CDR1 GTSNPN, CDR2 SVGIG (reference sequence). Trimming took 8 bases from V and 3 from J; bases not matched to a gene: 6. This CDR3 is built from 13 residues. CDR3 sequence reads: CASDRGETDTQYF. CDR3 DNA: TGTGCCAGCGACAGGGGGGAGACAGATACGCAGTATTTT.

The gene calls are TRBV2 and TRBJ2-5; D gene ambiguous. V was pared by 7 bases and J by 5 bases, with 8 bases between. This CDR3 contains 11 residues. CDR1 and CDR2 (germline): SNHLY, FYNNEI. As DNA, the CDR3 is TGTGCCAGCACCCTTGTGGAGACCCAGTACTTC. The encoded protein is CASTLVETQYF.

The chain recombines TRBV5-1 with TRBJ2-7, with unresolved D. Germline-derived CDR1 and CDR2 are SGHRS and YFSETQ. There are 14 residues in the CDR3. V lost 0 bases to trimming and J lost 2 bases, with 9 bases between them. CDR3 coding DNA: TGCGCCAGCAGCTTGGAGGCAGACACCTACGAGCAGTACTTC. Translated: CASSLEADTYEQYF.

This clone was seen once. The chain couples TRBV15 to TRBJ2-1; a possible D gene is TRBD1 (6 bases). Germline values: CDR1 LNHNV, CDR2 YYDKDF (reference sequence). CDR3 length: 13 residues. V was shortened by 5 bases and J by 5 bases, with 10 bases between the two germline ends. CDR3 region: CATSADRNNEQFF. The CDR3 DNA reads as TGTGCCACCAGCGCAGACAGGAACAATGAGCAGTTCTTC.

In its sample, this clone was seen once. The chain joins TRBV19 to TRBJ2-7; 7 positions agree with TRBD1. After removal of 6 bases from V and 2 bases from J, the junction contained 25 bases not matched to a gene. This CDR3 is 20 amino acids long. Germline V gene data show CDR1 as LNHDA and CDR2 as SQIVND (reference sequence). CDR3 nucleotide sequence: TGTGCCAGTAGCCTCGTCGCACGGACAGGTCTATTGGGGCCCCCCTACGAGCAGTACTTC. Residues: CASSLVARTGLLGPPYEQYF.

The J gene is TRBJ2-7, the V gene TRBV5-1; 8 nucleotides line up with TRBD2. The germline V gene has CDR1 SGHRS and CDR2 YFSETQ. The V gene end was trimmed by 6 bases and the J gene end by 5 bases; junction bases not matched to a gene: 10. CDR3 length equals 14 residues. This CDR3 reads CASNPLAGNHEQYF. For the CDR3, the DNA is TGCGCCAGCAACCCGCTAGCGGGTAACCACGAGCAGTACTTC. The full variable domain, in which reference TRBV5-1 and TRBJ2-7 provide the parts outside the CDR3, is KAGVTQTPRYLIKTRGQQVTLSCSPISGHRSVSWYQQTPGQGLQFLFEYFSETQRNKGNFPGRFSGRQFSNSRSEMNVSTLELGDSALYLCASNPLAGNHEQYFGPGTRLTVT.

The chain uses TRBV11-3 and TRBJ2-1, with 11 bases aligning to TRBD2. The CDR3 spans 15 residues. Germline V gene data show CDR1 as SGHNT and CDR2 as YENEEA. Trimming cost V 5 bases and J 3 bases; bases outside gene matches: 3. The CDR3 nucleotides read TGTGCCAGCAGCGTCGGGACTAGCGGCTACAATGAGCAGTTCTTC. It specifies CASSVGTSGYNEQFF.